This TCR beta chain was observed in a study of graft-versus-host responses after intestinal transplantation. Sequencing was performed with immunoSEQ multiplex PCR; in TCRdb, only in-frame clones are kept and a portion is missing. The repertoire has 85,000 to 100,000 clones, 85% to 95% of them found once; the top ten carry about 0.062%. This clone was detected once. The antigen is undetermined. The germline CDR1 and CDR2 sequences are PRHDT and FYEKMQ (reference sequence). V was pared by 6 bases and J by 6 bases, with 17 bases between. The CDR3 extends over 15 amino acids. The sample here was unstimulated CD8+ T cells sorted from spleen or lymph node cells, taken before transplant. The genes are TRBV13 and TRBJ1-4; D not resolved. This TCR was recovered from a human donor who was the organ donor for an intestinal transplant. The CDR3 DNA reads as TGTGCCAGCAGTCGCCTGGTAACCCGCGATGAAAAACTGTTTTTT. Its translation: CASSRLVTRDEKLFF.